The 20 T cell receptor beta chains below come from one sample, sequenced in a study of CD8+ T cells in alopecia areata. Extraction of RNA preceded its reverse transcription into cDNA, which served as the sequencing template. The assay was immunoSEQ multiplex PCR, and TCRdb's table has in-frame clones only and misses some. The profile shows about 99,000 clones, 45% to 60% of them singletons. Sequencing was performed on CD4+ T cells sorted from blood. The receptors shown here come from a human donor in good health.

V usage is TRBV5-1 and J usage is TRBJ2-2, with a possible D match to TRBD1 (5 bases). The germline CDR1 and CDR2 sequences are SGHRS and YFSETQ. The CDR3 spans 15 residues. With 3 bases removed from V and 7 bases from J, the gap between germline ends came to 16 bases. CDR3 sequence (DNA): TGCGCCAGCAGCTCCCGGGTAGGGGCATTCGGGGAGCTGTTTTTT. Translating it yields CASSSRVGAFGELFF.

This chain uses TRBV28 with TRBJ1-5; D might be TRBD1 (6 bases). Germline values: CDR1 MDHEN, CDR2 SYDVKM. V lost 8 bases, J lost 4 bases, and 12 bases lay in between. The CDR3 consists of 13 residues. The DNA for the CDR3 is TGTGCCAGCGGGGGCCTGGGGAATCAGCCCCAGCATTTT. Translating it yields CASGGLGNQPQHF.

This clone was detected only a few times. The chain links TRBV28 to TRBJ1-1, with D perhaps TRBD1 (5 bases). With 4 bases removed from V and 1 base from J, the gap between germline ends came to 13 bases. CDR1 is MDHEN, CDR2 SYDVKM, per germline. The CDR3 is 15 amino acids. CDR3 protein: CASSYGGLQNTEAFF. The CDR3 DNA is TGTGCCAGCAGTTACGGGGGGTTGCAGAACACTGAAGCTTTCTTT.

The J gene is TRBJ2-5, the V gene TRBV9; 9 positions agree with TRBD2. CDR1 and CDR2 from the germline V gene are SGDLS and YYNGEE. The CDR3 is 15 residues long. J gave up 5 bases and V 4 bases, and 9 bases lay outside the gene matches. The CDR3 DNA is TGTGCCAGCAGCCCCCTAGCGGGGTTAGGGGAGACCCAGTACTTC. Amino acids: CASSPLAGLGETQYF.

The V gene is TRBV29-1, the J gene TRBJ2-1; no definite D call. Germline V CDR1 and CDR2: SQVTM, ANQGSEA. Trimming shortened V by 4 bases and J by 5 bases, and 15 bases separated the two germline ends. The CDR3 runs to 14 residues. The CDR3 sequence: CSVAPTRGNNEQFF. CDR3 DNA sequence: TGCAGCGTTGCCCCTACCCGAGGTAACAATGAGCAGTTCTTC.

This clone was counted between two and nine times. V gene TRBV25-1 combines with J gene TRBJ1-2, with 10 bases identical to TRBD1. Germline values: CDR1 MGHDK, CDR2 SYGVNS. The CDR3 is made up of 13 amino acids. V was pared by 4 bases and J by 7 bases, with 3 bases of the junction left unmatched. The CDR3, as DNA: TGTGCCAGCAGTGTTGGGACAGGGGTTGGCTACACCTTC. Translation: CASSVGTGVGYTF.

The V gene is TRBV30, the J gene TRBJ1-6; no definite D call. V was shortened by 1 base and J by 6 bases, with 13 bases between the two germline ends. The CDR3 sequence is 15 residues long. Germline loops: CDR1 GTSNPN, CDR2 SVGIG (reference sequence). The CDR3 DNA sequence: TGTGCCTGGAGTGAGGTCGAGCGGGGTAATTCACCCCTCCACTTT. It codes for CAWSEVERGNSPLHF.

This chain links TRBV25-1 with TRBJ1-5; a weak D match, TRBD1 (5 bases). Trimming took off 2 bases at V and 7 bases at J, with 12 bases between the two ends. The CDR3 runs to 14 residues. CDR1 is MGHDK, CDR2 SYGVNS, per germline. The CDR3 loop reads CASSEGAPRQPQHF. The CDR3 DNA reads TGTGCCAGCAGTGAAGGGGCTCCAAGGCAGCCCCAGCATTTT.

The V and J genes are TRBV30 and TRBJ2-7; possibly TRBD1 for D (7 bases). The CDR3 contains 14 residues. Germline V gives CDR1 GTSNPN, CDR2 SVGIG (reference sequence). The V gene lost 0 bases and the J gene lost 7 bases, with 16 bases spanning the gap. The CDR3 nucleotides read TGTGCCTGGAGTGTACAGGGGCGGAGGGGGGAGCAGTACTTC. Its protein is CAWSVQGRRGEQYF.

The rearrangement links TRBV4-1 to TRBJ1-4; no definite D call. CDR1 is MGHRA, CDR2 YSYEKL, per germline. The V and J ends lost 4 bases and 7 bases respectively, with 16 bases between them. The CDR3 contains 15 residues. CDR3 in DNA: TGCGCCAGCAGCCTATCCTCGGGAGAAAGTGAAAAACTGTTTTTT. This encodes CASSLSSGESEKLFF.

The chain recombines TRBV6-1 with TRBJ1-6; D perhaps matches TRBD1 (5 bases). Per the germline V gene, CDR1 is MNHNS and CDR2 is SASEGT. This CDR3 spans 15 amino acids. V lost 0 bases, J lost 9 bases, and 12 bases lay in between. CDR3 region: CASSEAGRARSPLHF. The CDR3 nucleotides are TGTGCCAGCAGTGAAGCCGGCAGGGCACGTTCACCCCTCCACTTT.

This clone was observed a handful of times. The genes are TRBV7-9 and TRBJ1-1, with 10 nucleotides matching TRBD1. The CDR3 loop spans 14 amino acids. From germline, CDR1 is SEHNR and CDR2 FQNEAQ (reference sequence). After removal of 5 bases from V and 8 bases from J, the junction contained 8 bases not matched to a gene. CDR3 in DNA: TGTGCCAGCAGCCAGAGACAGGGGGCGAGAGAAGCTTTCTTT. Amino acid sequence: CASSQRQGAREAFF.

This clone was picked up one time. The chain carries TRBV25-1 and TRBJ2-6; 9 bases map to TRBD1. V was clipped by 8 bases and J by 1 base; unmatched bases: 9. The CDR3 covers 17 residues. Germline loops: CDR1 MGHDK, CDR2 SYGVNS. The CDR3 region has the DNA TGTGCCAGCGCCTCGGGGGGACAGGGTTCTGGGGCCAACGTCCTGACTTTC. Amino acid sequence: CASASGGQGSGANVLTF.

The count of this clone is one. The chain uses TRBV30 and TRBJ2-5; no clear D gene. V shed 1 base and J shed 5 bases, with 5 bases lying between them. Germline V gene sequence: CDR1 GTSNPN, CDR2 SVGIG (reference sequence). This CDR3 has 11 residues. The CDR3 region is CAWSGAETQYF. CDR3 in DNA: TGTGCCTGGAGTGGGGCGGAGACCCAGTACTTC.

The rearrangement links TRBV30 to TRBJ2-2; perhaps D is TRBD1 or TRBD2 (6 bases each). The germline V and J ends were trimmed by 2 bases and 3 bases, with 7 bases remaining between them. The CDR3 loop spans 13 amino acids. Germline loops: CDR1 GTSNPN, CDR2 SVGIG (reference sequence). The CDR3 DNA reads as TGTGCCTGGAGTAGGGGGGACACCGGGGAGCTGTTTTTT. It codes for CAWSRGDTGELFF.

In its sample, this clone was seen a few times. The CDR3 DNA sequence: TGCGCCAGCAGCAAAGACAGGGCCAACTATGGCTACACCTTC. Encoded protein: CASSKDRANYGYTF. The rearrangement links TRBV5-1 to TRBJ1-2, with 7 bases lining up with TRBD1. CDR3 length: 14 amino acids. The junction had 5 bases not matched to a gene; V was cut back by 4 bases and J by 2 bases. Germline CDR1 SGHRS, CDR2 YFSETQ. The whole variable domain, filled in from reference TRBV5-1 and TRBJ1-2, reads KAGVTQTPRYLIKTRGQQVTLSCSPISGHRSVSWYQQTPGQGLQFLFEYFSETQRNKGNFPGRFSGRQFSNSRSEMNVSTLELGDSALYLCASSKDRANYGYTFGSGTRLTVV.

This CDR3 reads CASSSQGSVSSYEQYF. CDR3 in DNA: TGTGCCAGCAGCTCGCAGGGGTCTGTTAGCTCCTACGAGCAGTACTTC. The chain uses TRBV7-2 and TRBJ2-7; TRBD1 is a possible D gene (6 bases). There are 16 residues in the CDR3. CDR1 SGHTA and CDR2 FQGNSA come from the germline V gene. With 4 bases removed from V and 0 bases from J, the gap between germline ends came to 16 bases.

This rearrangement joins TRBV7-2 to TRBJ1-4; 9 bases are shared with TRBD1. With 3 bases clipped from V and 8 bases from J, the junction kept 7 bases outside the gene matches. In germline, CDR1 is SGHTA, CDR2 FQGNSA. CDR3 size: 15 residues. The CDR3 sequence: CASSFAGTGSEKLFF. The CDR3 DNA reads TGTGCCAGCAGCTTCGCCGGGACAGGGTCCGAAAAACTGTTTTTT.

This clone turned up a few times. This chain connects TRBV23-1 to TRBJ2-5; 9 bases are a match to TRBD1. TRBV23-1 is recorded as an ORF, its role being uncertain. Unmatched junction bases numbered 9, after V lost 4 bases and J lost 0 bases. CDR3 length equals 17 residues. The CDR3: CASSRRTGVPYQETQYF. In nucleotides, the CDR3 is TGCGCCAGCAGTCGACGGACAGGGGTGCCGTACCAAGAGACCCAGTACTTC.

The rearrangement joins TRBV7-3 to TRBJ2-2; D is undetermined. V lost 4 bases, J lost 3 bases, and 6 bases lay in between. CDR3 length equals 13 residues. Germline CDR1 and CDR2: SGHTA and FQGTGA. CDR3 DNA sequence: TGTGCCAGCAGCTGGACGTACACCGGGGAGCTGTTTTTT. Its translation is CASSWTYTGELFF.